This TCR beta chain was profiled in a study of blood T cell repertoires in COVID-19. Sequencing used immunoSEQ multiplex PCR; TCRdb keeps in-frame clones, though not all of them. The data show around 300,000 clones, around 87% seen once. Germline CDR1 MNHEY, CDR2 SVGAGI. This CDR3 region has 14 residues. The V and J ends lost 4 bases and 6 bases, in that order; junction bases with no gene match: 3. The rearrangement links TRBV6-5 to TRBJ2-1, with 10 bases identical to TRBD2. Sequenced input: PBMCs or T cells enriched from blood (not recorded which). The receptor was isolated from a woman in her twenties or thirties who had recovered from COVID-19. The CDR3 spells CASSSSGGTNEQFF. Here the CDR3 DNA reads TGTGCCAGCAGTTCTAGCGGGGGAACCAATGAGCAGTTCTTC.